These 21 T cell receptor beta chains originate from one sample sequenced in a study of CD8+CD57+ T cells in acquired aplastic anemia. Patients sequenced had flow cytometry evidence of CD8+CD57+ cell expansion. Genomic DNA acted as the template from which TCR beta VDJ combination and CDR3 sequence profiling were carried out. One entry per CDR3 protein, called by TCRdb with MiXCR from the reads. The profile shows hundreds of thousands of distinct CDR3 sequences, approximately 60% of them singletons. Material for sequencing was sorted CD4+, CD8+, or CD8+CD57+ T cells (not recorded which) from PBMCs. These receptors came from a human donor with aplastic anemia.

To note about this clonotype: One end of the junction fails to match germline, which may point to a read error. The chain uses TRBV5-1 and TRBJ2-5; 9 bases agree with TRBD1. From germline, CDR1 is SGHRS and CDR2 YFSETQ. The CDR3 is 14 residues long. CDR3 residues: CASSPTGGRETQYF. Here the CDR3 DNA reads TGTGCCAGCAGCCCGACAGGGGGTAGAGAGACCCAGTACTTC.

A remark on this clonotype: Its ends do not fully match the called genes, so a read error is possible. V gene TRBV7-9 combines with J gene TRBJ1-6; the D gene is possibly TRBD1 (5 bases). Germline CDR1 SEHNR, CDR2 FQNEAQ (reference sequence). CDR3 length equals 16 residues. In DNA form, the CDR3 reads TGTGCCAGCAGCAGAAACGGTGGGGGGAAGGATTCACCCCTCCGCTTT. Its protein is CASSRNGGGKDSPLRF.

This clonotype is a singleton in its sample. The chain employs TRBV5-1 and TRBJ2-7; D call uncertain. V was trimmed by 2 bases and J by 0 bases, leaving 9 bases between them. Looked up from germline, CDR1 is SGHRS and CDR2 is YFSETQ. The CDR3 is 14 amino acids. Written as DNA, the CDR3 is TGCGCCAGCAGCTTCTCGGCCAGCTCCTACGAGCAGTACTTC. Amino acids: CASSFSASSYEQYF. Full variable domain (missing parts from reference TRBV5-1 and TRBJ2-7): KAGVTQTPRYLIKTRGQQVTLSCSPISGHRSVSWYQQTPGQGLQFLFEYFSETQRNKGNFPGRFSGRQFSNSRSEMNVSTLELGDSALYLCASSFSASSYEQYFGPGTRLTVT.

The CDR3 DNA reads TGCAGTGCCGTAGGACGGGCCTCCTACGAGCAGTACTTC. Protein product: CSAVGRASYEQYF. The J gene is TRBJ2-7, the V gene TRBV20-1; D not certain. CDR3 length: 13 residues. Trimming left V 6 bases short and J 0 bases short, with 12 bases between. From germline, CDR1 is DFQATT and CDR2 SNEGSKA (reference sequence).

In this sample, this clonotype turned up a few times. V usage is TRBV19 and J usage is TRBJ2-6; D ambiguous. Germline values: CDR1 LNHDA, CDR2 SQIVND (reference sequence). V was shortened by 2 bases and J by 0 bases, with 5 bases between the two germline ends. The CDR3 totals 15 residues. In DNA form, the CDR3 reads TGTGCCAGTAGTATATATAGCTCTGGGGCCAACGTCCTGACTTTC. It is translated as CASSIYSSGANVLTF.

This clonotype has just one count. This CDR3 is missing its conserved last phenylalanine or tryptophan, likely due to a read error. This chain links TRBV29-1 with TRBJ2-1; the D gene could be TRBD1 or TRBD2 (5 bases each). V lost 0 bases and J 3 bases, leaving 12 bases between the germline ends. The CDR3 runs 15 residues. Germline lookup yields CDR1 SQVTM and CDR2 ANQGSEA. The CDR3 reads CSVEERGQRYNEQFL. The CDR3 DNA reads TGCAGCGTTGAAGAGAGGGGCCAGCGCTACAATGAGCAGTTCCTC.

The CDR3 spells CASSHSGHFTAKLFF. CDR3 nucleotides: TGTGCCAGCAGCCACAGCGGACATTTTACGGCAAAACTGTTTTTT. This chain uses TRBV11-1 with TRBJ1-4; perhaps TRBD1 as D (5 bases). The CDR3 contains 15 residues. Trimming left V 5 bases short and J 10 bases short, with 20 bases between. The germline CDR1 and CDR2 sequences are SGHAT and FQDESV (reference sequence). Full variable domain (remainder filled in from reference TRBV11-1 and TRBJ1-4): EAEVAQSPRYKITEKSQAVAFWCDPISGHATLYWYRQILGQGPELLVQFQDESVVDDSQLPKDRFSAERLKGVDSTLKIQPAELGDSAMYLCASSHSGHFTAKLFFGSGTQLSVL.

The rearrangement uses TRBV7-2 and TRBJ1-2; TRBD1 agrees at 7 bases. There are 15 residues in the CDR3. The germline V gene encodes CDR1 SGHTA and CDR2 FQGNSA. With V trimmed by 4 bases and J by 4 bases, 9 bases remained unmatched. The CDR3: CASSYDRDLLYGYTF. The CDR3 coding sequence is TGTGCCAGCAGCTACGACAGGGACCTCCTCTATGGCTACACCTTC.

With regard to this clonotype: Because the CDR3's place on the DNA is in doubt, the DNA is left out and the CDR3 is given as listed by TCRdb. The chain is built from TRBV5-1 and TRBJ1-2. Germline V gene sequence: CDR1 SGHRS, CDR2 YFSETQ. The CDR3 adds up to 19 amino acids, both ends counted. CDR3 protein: CASTSGGRVGDTQYFGYTF.

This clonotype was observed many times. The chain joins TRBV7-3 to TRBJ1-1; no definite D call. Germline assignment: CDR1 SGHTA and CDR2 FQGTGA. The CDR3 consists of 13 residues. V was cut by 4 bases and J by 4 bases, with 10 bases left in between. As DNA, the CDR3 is TGTGCCAGCAGCTATAATTTGGCCACTGAAGCTTTCTTT. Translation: CASSYNLATEAFF.

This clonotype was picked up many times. The CDR3 DNA sequence: TGTGCCAGCAGCGTAGCTTCCCGGATCAACTATGGCTACACCTTC. This translates into CASSVASRINYGYTF. The rearrangement uses TRBV9 and TRBJ1-2; D is ambiguous. The V gene's germline CDR1 is SGDLS and CDR2 YYNGEE. Trimming shortened V by 0 bases and J by 2 bases, and 11 bases separated the two germline ends. The CDR3 totals 15 residues. Together with reference TRBV9 and TRBJ1-2, the CDR3 gives the full variable domain: DSGVTQTPKHLITATGQRVTLRCSPRSGDLSVYWYQQSLDQGLQFLIQYYNGEERAKGNILERFSAQQFPDLHSELNLSSLELGDSALYFCASSVASRINYGYTFGSGTRLTVV.

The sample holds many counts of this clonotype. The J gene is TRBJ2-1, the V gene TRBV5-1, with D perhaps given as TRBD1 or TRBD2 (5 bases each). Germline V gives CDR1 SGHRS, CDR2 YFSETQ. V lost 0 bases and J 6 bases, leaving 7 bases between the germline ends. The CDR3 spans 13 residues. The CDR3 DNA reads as TGCGCCAGCAGCTTGGATGGGGGCAATGAGCAGTTCTTC. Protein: CASSLDGGNEQFF.

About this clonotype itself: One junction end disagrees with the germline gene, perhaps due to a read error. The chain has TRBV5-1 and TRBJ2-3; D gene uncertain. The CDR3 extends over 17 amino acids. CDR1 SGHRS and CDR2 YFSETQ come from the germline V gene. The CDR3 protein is CASSFVVLRYSTDMQYF. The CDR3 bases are TGCGCCAGCAGCTTTGTAGTTCTACGTTATAGCACAGATATGCAGTATTTT.

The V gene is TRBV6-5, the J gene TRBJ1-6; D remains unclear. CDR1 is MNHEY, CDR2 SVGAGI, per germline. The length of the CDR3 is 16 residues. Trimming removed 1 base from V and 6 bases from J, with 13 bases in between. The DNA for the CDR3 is TGTGCCAGCAGTTACTTTCCGGGCTCCGCTAATTCACCCCTCCACTTT. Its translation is CASSYFPGSANSPLHF.

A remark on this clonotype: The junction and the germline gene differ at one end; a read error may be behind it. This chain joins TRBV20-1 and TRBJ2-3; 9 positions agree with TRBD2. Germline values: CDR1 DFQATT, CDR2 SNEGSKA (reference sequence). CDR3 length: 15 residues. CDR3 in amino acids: CSARVSGGNTDTQYF. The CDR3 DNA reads TGTAGTGCTAGAGTTAGCGGGGGTAACACAGATACGCAGTATTTT.

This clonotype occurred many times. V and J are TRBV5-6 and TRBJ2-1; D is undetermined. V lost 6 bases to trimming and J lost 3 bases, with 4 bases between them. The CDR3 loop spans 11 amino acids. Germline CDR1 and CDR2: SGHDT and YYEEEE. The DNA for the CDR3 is TGTGCCAGCACAGACTACAATGAGCAGTTCTTC. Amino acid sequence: CASTDYNEQFF. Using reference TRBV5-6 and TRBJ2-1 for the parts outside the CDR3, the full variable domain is DAGVTQSPTHLIKTRGQQVTLRCSPKSGHDTVSWYQQALGQGPQFIFQYYEEEERQRGNFPDRFSGHQFPNYSSELNVNALLLGDSALYLCASTDYNEQFFGPGTRLTVL.

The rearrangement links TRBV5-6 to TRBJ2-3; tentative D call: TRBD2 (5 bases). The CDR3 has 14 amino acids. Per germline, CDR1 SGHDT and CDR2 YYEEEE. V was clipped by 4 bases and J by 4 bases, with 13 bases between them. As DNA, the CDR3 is TGTGCCAGCAGCACCCAAGCGGAACCAGATACGCAGTATTTT. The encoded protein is CASSTQAEPDTQYF.

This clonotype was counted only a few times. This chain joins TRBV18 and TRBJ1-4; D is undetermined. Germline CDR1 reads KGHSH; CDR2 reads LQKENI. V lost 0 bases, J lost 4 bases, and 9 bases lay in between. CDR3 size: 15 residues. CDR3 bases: TGTGCCAGCTCACCACCGACGGGGTATAATGAAAAACTGTTTTTT. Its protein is CASSPPTGYNEKLFF.

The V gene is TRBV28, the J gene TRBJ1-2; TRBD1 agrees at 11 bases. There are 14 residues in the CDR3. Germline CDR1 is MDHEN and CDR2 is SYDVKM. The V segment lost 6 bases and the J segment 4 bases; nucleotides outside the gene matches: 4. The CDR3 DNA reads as TGTGCCAGCAGAACTGGACAGGGGGCCTATGGCTACACCTTC. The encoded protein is CASRTGQGAYGYTF.

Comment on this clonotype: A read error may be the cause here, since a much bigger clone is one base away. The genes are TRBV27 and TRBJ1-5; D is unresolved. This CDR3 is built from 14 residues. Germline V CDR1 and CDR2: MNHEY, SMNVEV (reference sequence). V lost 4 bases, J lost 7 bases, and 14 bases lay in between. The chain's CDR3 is CASSYLIGVQPQHF. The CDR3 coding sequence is TGTGCCAGCAGTTACTTAATCGGGGTACAGCCCCAGCATTTT.

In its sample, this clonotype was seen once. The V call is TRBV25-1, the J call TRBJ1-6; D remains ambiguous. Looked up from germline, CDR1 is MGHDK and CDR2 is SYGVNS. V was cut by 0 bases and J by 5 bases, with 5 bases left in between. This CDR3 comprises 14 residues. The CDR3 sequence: CASSEYRDNSPLHF. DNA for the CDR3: TGTGCCAGCAGTGAATACCGGGATAATTCACCCCTCCACTTT.